A single sample gave rise to the 25 T cell receptor beta chains below, sequenced in a study of patients and donors after allogeneic stem cell transplantation (dated by TCRdb to about 2020). The library was generated by RT-PCR. The sequencing machine was a NextSeq 550. Starting from the raw public reads, TCRdb applied fastp trimming at Q25, assembled clones with MiXCR and retained in-frame beta chains. Each entry is one CDR3 protein sequence, shown with its most common DNA and genes. In this sample the table shows some 200,000 distinct CDR3 sequences, more than 35% of which occur a single time. The ten largest clonotypes hold 33% of the sample. What was sequenced was blood, either unsorted or a sorted T cell fraction (not recorded which). These receptors came from a human donor who was either an allogeneic HSCT recipient or a stem cell or donor lymphocyte infusion donor (not recorded which). It is not recorded whose cells these are; they may come from a transplant donor.

The rearrangement links TRBV4-2 to TRBJ2-3; D ambiguous. Germline V gives CDR1 LGHNA, CDR2 YNFKEQ. With 0 bases removed from V and 1 base from J, the gap between germline ends came to 11 bases. The CDR3 totals 16 residues. CDR3 DNA sequence: TGTGCCAGCAGCCAAGAAGGGCCGGGTGGCACAGATACGCAGTATTTT. It translates to CASSQEGPGGTDTQYF.

This clonotype was observed a few times. This chain joins TRBV4-1 and TRBJ1-2, with D perhaps matching TRBD1 (5 bases). The CDR3 loop spans 16 amino acids. From germline, CDR1 is MGHRA and CDR2 YSYEKL. Trimming took off 0 bases at V and 3 bases at J, with 14 bases between the two ends. CDR3 nucleotide sequence: TGCGCCAGCAGCCAAGATTGGGGCGCTCTGGACTATGGCTACACCTTC. It encodes CASSQDWGALDYGYTF.

This rearrangement joins TRBV7-3 to TRBJ1-5; no clear D. Trimming left V 1 base short and J 5 bases short, with 6 bases between. This CDR3 comprises 13 residues. Germline CDR1 is SGHTA and CDR2 is FQGTGA. CDR3: CASSLMADQPQHF. The CDR3 bases are TGTGCCAGCAGCTTAATGGCGGATCAGCCCCAGCATTTT.

This clonotype has more than one count but fewer than ten. The chain links TRBV20-1 to TRBJ2-1; 9 nucleotides agree with TRBD1. The germline gives CDR1 DFQATT, CDR2 SNEGSKA (reference sequence). This CDR3 has 13 residues. Trimming took 5 bases from V and 7 from J; bases not matched to a gene: 6. The CDR3 coding sequence is TGCAGTGCTGTACAGGGGGCGCAGAATGAGCAGTTCTTC. Translating gives CSAVQGAQNEQFF.

This sequence joins TRBV6-6 and TRBJ2-1; 13 bases fit TRBD2. The trim removed 4 bases at V and 7 bases at J, leaving 4 bases unmatched. Germline values: CDR1 MNHNY, CDR2 SVGAGI (reference sequence). This CDR3 has 15 amino acids. CDR3 nucleotides: TGTGCCAGCAGTTCACTAGCGGGAGGGAAGAATGAGCAGTTCTTC. Translating gives CASSSLAGGKNEQFF.

The chain has TRBV19 and TRBJ2-7; tentatively, D is TRBD1 or TRBD2 (5 bases each). Trimming removed 3 bases at V and 7 bases at J, with 13 bases between. The germline V gene has CDR1 LNHDA and CDR2 SQIVND (reference sequence). The CDR3 is made up of 13 amino acids. DNA of the CDR3: TGTGCCAGTAGTATTCGGGACCACTGGGAGCAGTACTTC. As protein: CASSIRDHWEQYF. Combining the CDR3 with reference TRBV19 and TRBJ2-7 gives the whole variable domain DGGITQSPKYLFRKEGQNVTLSCEQNLNHDAMYWYRQDPGQGLRLIYYSQIVNDFQKGDIAEGYSVSREKKESFPLTVTSAQKNPTAFYLCASSIRDHWEQYFGPGTRLTVT.

The chain has TRBV6-1 and TRBJ2-1, with D possibly TRBD2 on 6 matching bases. From germline, CDR1 is MNHNS and CDR2 SASEGT. The length of the CDR3 is 14 residues. Trimming pared 1 base from V and 2 bases from J, leaving 6 bases between. The CDR3 DNA sequence: TGTGCCAGCAGTGAAGGACTAGCCTACAATGAGCAGTTCTTC. This codes for CASSEGLAYNEQFF.

J is TRBJ2-7 and V is TRBV4-3; 9 bases match TRBD2. With 0 bases clipped from V and 0 bases from J, the junction kept 6 bases outside the gene matches. Looked up from germline, CDR1 is LGHNA and CDR2 is YSLEER. This CDR3 spans 17 amino acids. Here the CDR3 reads CASSQEASGIPSYEQYF. The CDR3 bases are TGCGCCAGCAGCCAAGAAGCTAGCGGGATCCCCTCCTACGAGCAGTACTTC.

This sequence joins TRBV12-3 or TRBV12-4 and TRBJ2-3; TRBD2 matches at 8 bases. Trimming took 6 bases from V and 10 from J; bases not matched to a gene: 12. This CDR3 has 14 amino acids. The CDR3 DNA reads as TGTGCCAGCAGCCCAAGCGGGAGAGGCCGATCGCAGTATTTT. Residues: CASSPSGRGRSQYF.

This clonotype has only a few counts. The chain joins TRBV20-1 to TRBJ1-1, with D perhaps TRBD1 (5 bases). Trimming took off 0 bases at V and 11 bases at J, with 13 bases between the two ends. The germline V gene encodes CDR1 DFQATT and CDR2 SNEGSKA (reference sequence). This CDR3 region has 12 residues. The CDR3 DNA reads as TGCAGTGCTAGAGATCGGGCAGGGTGTGCTTTCTTT. Its translation: CSARDRAGCAFF.

The chain combines TRBV7-9 with TRBJ2-3; the match to TRBD2 covers 8 bases. V shed 5 bases and J 4 bases; nucleotides not matched to a gene: 8. There are 15 residues in the CDR3. Germline V gene data show CDR1 as SEHNR and CDR2 as FQNEAQ (reference sequence). The DNA for the CDR3 is TGTGCCAGCAGCAGCGTAGCGGGAATGGCAGATACGCAGTATTTT. Its protein product is CASSSVAGMADTQYF.

V usage is TRBV3-1 and J usage is TRBJ2-7, with 11 positions matching TRBD2. The ends lost 0 bases at V and 5 bases at J; junction bases unmatched: 6. CDR3 length: 16 residues. Germline V gene data show CDR1 as LGHDT and CDR2 as YNNKEL (reference sequence). This CDR3 reads CASSQDPTSGSDEQYF. DNA for the CDR3: TGTGCCAGCAGCCAAGATCCCACTAGCGGGAGTGACGAGCAGTACTTC.

This clonotype has a handful of counts. V is TRBV12-3 or TRBV12-4 and J is TRBJ1-5; D remains ambiguous. The CDR3 extends over 15 amino acids. V was clipped by 6 bases and J by 0 bases, with 12 bases between them. CDR3 DNA sequence: TGTGCCAGCAGGCCGACCGCGAATAGCAATCAGCCCCAGCATTTT. This gives the protein CASRPTANSNQPQHF.

This clonotype occurred a few times. The chain is built from TRBV4-3 and TRBJ1-1; D is unclear. This CDR3 contains 16 residues. Germline loops: CDR1 LGHNA, CDR2 YSLEER. V dropped 1 base and J dropped 0 bases, with 12 bases sitting between them. Written as DNA, the CDR3 is TGCGCCAGCAGCCAAGGGCAGGCGCCAATGAACACTGAAGCTTTCTTT. It yields the protein CASSQGQAPMNTEAFF.

The chain combines TRBV20-1 with TRBJ2-7; 10 bases are a match to TRBD2. Per the germline V gene, CDR1 is DFQATT and CDR2 is SNEGSKA (reference sequence). The CDR3 covers 14 residues. V lost 4 bases to trimming and J lost 6 bases; unmatched junction nucleotides: 9. CDR3 bases: TGCAGTGCTATAAGCGGGAGGGCCGGGAGCGAGCAGTACTTC. This translates into CSAISGRAGSEQYF.

J is TRBJ2-5 and V is TRBV7-2, with TRBD2 matching 11 bases. V was pared by 5 bases and J by 5 bases, with 7 bases of the junction left unmatched. The CDR3 is 15 residues long. Germline assignment: CDR1 SGHTA and CDR2 FQGNSA. The CDR3 nucleotides are TGTGCCAGCAGCATTAGCGGGAGGGCCCTTGAGACCCAGTACTTC. It translates to CASSISGRALETQYF.

The sample holds a few counts of this clonotype. This CDR3 reads CATSGGRRDTEAFF. The DNA for the CDR3 is TGTGCCACCTCCGGGGGGAGAAGGGACACTGAAGCTTTCTTT. The genes are TRBV28 and TRBJ1-1, with a possible D match to TRBD1 (5 bases). Germline CDR1 MDHEN, CDR2 SYDVKM. Between the trimmed V and J ends, which lost 10 bases and 3 bases, there was a span of 18 bases. The CDR3 loop spans 14 amino acids.

The chain recombines TRBV21-1 with TRBJ1-3. TRBV21-1 is a documented pseudogene. The CDR3 is made up of 15 amino acids. Here the CDR3 DNA reads TGTGCCACCGGCAGCCGATCCCTCTCTGGAAACACCATATATTTT. Translating it yields CATGSRSLSGNTIYF.

The gene calls are TRBV5-6 and TRBJ1-5, with D possibly matching TRBD1 (5 bases). The ends were cut back, 2 bases at V and 3 bases at J, with 9 bases in the middle. Germline CDR1 is SGHDT and CDR2 is YYEEEE. The CDR3 spans 14 residues. The CDR3 bases are TGTGCCAGCAGCTTCGGGACGATCAATCAGCCCCAGCATTTT. Its translation: CASSFGTINQPQHF.

A few counts support this clonotype. V and J are TRBV24-1 and TRBJ1-2; TRBD1 might be the D (5 bases). Trimming removed 2 bases from V and 3 bases from J, with 12 bases in between. Per the germline V gene, CDR1 is KGHDR and CDR2 is SFDVKD. The CDR3 has 15 residues. CDR3 amino acids: CATSDYQGDYYGYTF. CDR3 nucleotides: TGTGCCACCAGTGATTACCAGGGAGATTACTATGGCTACACCTTC.

The rearrangement links TRBV5-6 to TRBJ2-7; D not certain. Germline V gene lookup returns CDR1 SGHDT and CDR2 YYEEEE. This CDR3 region has 13 residues. V was clipped by 0 bases and J by 3 bases, with 7 bases between them. The CDR3 spells CASSLEGNYEQYF. CDR3 sequence (DNA): TGTGCCAGCAGCTTGGAGGGCAACTACGAGCAGTACTTC.

The chain joins TRBV2 to TRBJ1-2; unclear D gene. The CDR3 length is 13 residues. Germline CDR1 is SNHLY and CDR2 is FYNNEI. Trimming shortened V by 3 bases and J by 5 bases, and 10 bases separated the two germline ends. The CDR3 DNA follows: TGTGCCAGCAGTGAGGTGGCAACTTATGGCTACACCTTC. Translated, it gives CASSEVATYGYTF. Filled out from reference TRBV2 and TRBJ1-2, the complete variable domain reads EPEVTQTPSHQVTQMGQEVILRCVPISNHLYFYWYRQILGQKVEFLVSFYNNEISEKSEIFDDQFSVERPDGSNFTLKIRSTKLEDSAMYFCASSEVATYGYTFGSGTRLTVV.

This clonotype has more than one count but fewer than ten. The V call is TRBV5-6, the J call TRBJ1-6; the D is unclear. The CDR3 totals 15 residues. V was pared by 0 bases and J by 3 bases, with 7 bases between. The germline gives CDR1 SGHDT, CDR2 YYEEEE. Here the CDR3 DNA reads TGTGCCAGCAGCTTGGGGACGGTCTATAATTCACCCCTCCACTTT. It encodes CASSLGTVYNSPLHF.

This clonotype was found a few times. The chain couples TRBV6-6 to TRBJ2-7; TRBD2 is a possible D gene (6 bases). Trimming removed 0 bases at V and 4 bases at J, with 10 bases between. The CDR3 extends over 14 amino acids. Germline CDR1 is MNHNY and CDR2 is SVGAGI (reference sequence). CDR3 sequence: CASSYSGGEYEQYF. The CDR3 DNA reads as TGTGCCAGCAGTTACTCTGGAGGGGAGTACGAGCAGTACTTC.

This sequence joins TRBV5-1 and TRBJ1-4; D is uncertain. Germline V gene data show CDR1 as SGHRS and CDR2 as YFSETQ. The ends were cut back, 2 bases at V and 5 bases at J, with 10 bases in the middle. The length of the CDR3 is 14 residues. As DNA, the CDR3 is TGCGCCAGCAGCTTAGGAGGGCAAAATGAAAAACTGTTTTTT. Protein sequence: CASSLGGQNEKLFF.